This T cell receptor (beta chain) was found in a study of CD8+CD57+ T cells in acquired aplastic anemia. The wider study: The DNA of sorted CD4+ and CD8+ cells averaged approximately 3.4 ug. Findings of the study overall: Levels of CD8+ Simpson's diversity were not significantly distinct in patients versus controls.

Remarks on this clonotype: Its antigen is not identified.

The CDR3 sequence is 11 residues long. Trimming stripped 4 bases from V and 6 bases from J, with 9 bases between. Germline V gives CDR1 DFQATT, CDR2 SNEGSKA (reference sequence). All patients picked for sequencing had shown, by flow cytometry, an expansion of CD8+CD57+ cells. Severe acquired aplastic anemia affected all patients. The use of genomic DNA as template underpinned the TCR beta VDJ and CDR3 profiling. TCRdb processed the reads anew with MiXCR; each CDR3 protein has one entry. The table shows 200,000 to 250,000 distinct CDR3 sequences, with about 60% occurring only once. The sample was sorted CD4+, CD8+, or CD8+CD57+ T cells (not recorded which) from PBMCs. This TCR came from a human donor with aplastic anemia. This chain joins TRBV20-1 and TRBJ1-2, with D possibly TRBD1 on 5 matching bases. The CDR3 DNA reads TGCAGTGCTAAAAAGGGGCATGGCTACACCTTC. It codes for CSAKKGHGYTF.